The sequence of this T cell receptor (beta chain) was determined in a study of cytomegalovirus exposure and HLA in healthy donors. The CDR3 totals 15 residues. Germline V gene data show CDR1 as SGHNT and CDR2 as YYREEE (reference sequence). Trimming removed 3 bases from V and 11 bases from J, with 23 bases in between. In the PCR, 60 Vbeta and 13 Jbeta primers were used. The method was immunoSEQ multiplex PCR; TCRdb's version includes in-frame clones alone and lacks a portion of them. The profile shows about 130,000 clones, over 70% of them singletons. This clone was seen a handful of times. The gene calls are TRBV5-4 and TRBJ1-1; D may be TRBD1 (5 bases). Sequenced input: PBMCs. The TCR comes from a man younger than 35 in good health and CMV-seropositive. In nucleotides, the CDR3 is TGTGCCAGCAGCTGGGGGGGGTCTTCGTCCCCGCTGGCTTTCTTT. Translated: CASSWGGSSSPLAFF.